The 16 T cell receptor beta chains presented below share a single source sample, sequenced in a study of shared clonotypes between healthy human individuals. The repertoire was sequenced with immunoSEQ multiplex PCR; TCRdb's copy has only in-frame clones and lacks some. This table has some 2,000,000 clones, more than 90% appearing once. Sequencing used naive CD4+ T cells sorted from blood. Specified subset: CD45RA+ positively selected. Receptors originate from a man aged 18 to 30 in good health.

The chain has TRBV10-3 and TRBJ2-7; 7 bases are a match to TRBD2. Trimming removed 6 bases from V and 1 base from J; junction bases left unmatched: 9. Germline CDR1 is ENHRY and CDR2 is SYGVKD. The CDR3 consists of 15 residues. The chain's CDR3 is CAIRDPGGGSYEQYF. The CDR3 DNA follows: TGTGCCATCAGGGACCCGGGAGGAGGTTCCTACGAGCAGTACTTC.

The rearrangement links TRBV4-1 to TRBJ1-2; D uncertain. Germline CDR1 MGHRA, CDR2 YSYEKL. Deletions cut 1 base from V and 6 bases from J, with 12 bases between. CDR3 length: 14 residues. CDR3: CASSQGVLGNGYTF. The CDR3 bases are TGCGCCAGCAGCCAAGGGGTCTTAGGGAATGGCTACACCTTC.

The chain recombines TRBV6-5 with TRBJ2-1, with TRBD1 matching over 8 bases. J gave up 10 bases and V 0 bases, and 8 bases lay outside the gene matches. Germline lookup yields CDR1 MNHEY and CDR2 SVGAGI. The CDR3 consists of 15 residues. The CDR3 protein is CASSYSRQGASEQFF. DNA of the CDR3: TGTGCCAGCAGTTACTCGAGGCAGGGGGCAAGCGAGCAGTTCTTC.

This clone was seen just once. The chain is built from TRBV9 and TRBJ2-3, with unresolved D. Trimming took 5 bases from V and 0 from J, leaving 10 bases between them. CDR3 length: 14 residues. Germline V lookup: CDR1 SGDLS, CDR2 YYNGEE. CDR3 sequence (DNA): TGTGCCAGCAGTGGCGGTCGTAGCACAGATACGCAGTATTTT. Translating gives CASSGGRSTDTQYF.

As concerns this clone: The same CDR3 arises from other DNA sequences in this sample as well. The rearrangement links TRBV19 to TRBJ2-3; D is perhaps TRBD1 (5 bases). Trimming shortened V by 3 bases and J by 3 bases, and 10 bases separated the two germline ends. This CDR3 contains 14 residues. Germline lookup yields CDR1 LNHDA and CDR2 SQIVND (reference sequence). CDR3 in DNA: TGTGCCAGTAGTATCCAGGGTGGAACAGATACGCAGTATTTT. Its protein product is CASSIQGGTDTQYF.

The rearrangement uses TRBV7-9 and TRBJ1-4; TRBD1 might be the D (5 bases). Germline CDR1 reads SEHNR; CDR2 reads FQNEAQ (reference sequence). The V end was cut by 6 bases, the J end by 7 bases, with 24 bases between. The CDR3 has 17 amino acids. DNA for the CDR3: TGTGCCAGCAGACCCACCGACAGTTTCGGCTCTAGTGAAAAACTGTTTTTT. Amino acids: CASRPTDSFGSSEKLFF.

This chain links TRBV6-4 with TRBJ2-7, with D possibly being TRBD2 (5 bases). In germline, CDR1 is MRHNA, CDR2 SNTAGT. The CDR3 extends over 15 amino acids. V dropped 7 bases and J dropped 2 bases, with 18 bases sitting between them. The CDR3 reads CASTLHGELTYEQYF. The DNA for the CDR3 is TGTGCCAGCACGCTTCACGGGGAGTTAACCTACGAGCAGTACTTC.

The V call is TRBV30, the J call TRBJ2-7, with D tentatively TRBD2 (5 bases). Trimming left V 5 bases short and J 5 bases short, with 10 bases between. There are 11 residues in the CDR3. Germline values: CDR1 GTSNPN, CDR2 SVGIG (reference sequence). In nucleotides, the CDR3 is TGTGCCTGGCAGAGGAGGAACGAGCAGTACTTC. Translated, it gives CAWQRRNEQYF. The variable domain in full, completed from reference TRBV30 and TRBJ2-7, reads SQTIHQWPATLVQPVGSPLSLECTVEGTSNPNLYWYRQAAGRGLQLLFYSVGIGQISSEVPQNLSASRPQDRQFILSSKKLLLSDSGFYLCAWQRRNEQYFGPGTRLTVT.

This chain's CDR3 is CAWSVFGGTEQFF. As DNA, the CDR3 is TGTGCCTGGAGTGTATTCGGTGGGACTGAGCAGTTCTTC. The chain is built from TRBV30 and TRBJ2-1; either TRBD1 or TRBD2 may fit D (5 bases each). The CDR3 is made up of 13 amino acids. The germline V and J ends were trimmed by 0 bases and 9 bases, with 12 bases remaining between them. CDR1 and CDR2 from the germline V gene are GTSNPN and SVGIG (reference sequence).

The chain employs TRBV7-2 and TRBJ2-1; a weak D match, TRBD2 (5 bases). V lost 1 base to trimming and J lost 6 bases, with 19 bases between them. In germline, CDR1 is SGHTA, CDR2 FQGNSA. CDR3 size: 17 residues. The CDR3 DNA follows: TGTGCCAGCAGCTTAGTCGCCTTAGGAGCGGTGGGCAATGAGCAGTTCTTC. Translating it yields CASSLVALGAVGNEQFF.

J is TRBJ2-1 and V is TRBV2; TRBD2 aligns across 7 bases. V lost 4 bases and J lost 1; bases outside the gene matches: 7. The CDR3 extends over 16 amino acids. Germline V gives CDR1 SNHLY, CDR2 FYNNEI. The CDR3 DNA reads as TGTGCCAGCAGTGTCCGCGGGAGCCAGTCCTACAATGAGCAGTTCTTC. The encoded protein is CASSVRGSQSYNEQFF. Using reference TRBV2 and TRBJ2-1 for the parts outside the CDR3, the full variable domain is EPEVTQTPSHQVTQMGQEVILRCVPISNHLYFYWYRQILGQKVEFLVSFYNNEISEKSEIFDDQFSVERPDGSNFTLKIRSTKLEDSAMYFCASSVRGSQSYNEQFFGPGTRLTVL.

This rearrangement joins TRBV29-1 to TRBJ1-1; TRBD1 agrees at 7 bases. The germline gives CDR1 SQVTM, CDR2 ANQGSEA. This CDR3 is 13 amino acids long. Trimming took 4 bases from V and 1 from J; bases not matched to a gene: 3. Here the CDR3 reads CSVGKGANTEAFF. The CDR3, as DNA: TGCAGCGTTGGGAAGGGGGCGAACACTGAAGCTTTCTTT.

J is TRBJ2-5 and V is TRBV5-1; 7 nucleotides agree with TRBD1. The trim removed 5 bases at V and 1 base at J, leaving 5 bases unmatched. Per the germline V gene, CDR1 is SGHRS and CDR2 is YFSETQ. The CDR3 is 14 residues long. The CDR3 spells CASSFDRVQETQYF. The CDR3 DNA follows: TGCGCCAGCAGTTTTGACAGGGTCCAAGAGACCCAGTACTTC. Looking up the rest from reference TRBV5-1 and TRBJ2-5 gives the full variable domain: KAGVTQTPRYLIKTRGQQVTLSCSPISGHRSVSWYQQTPGQGLQFLFEYFSETQRNKGNFPGRFSGRQFSNSRSEMNVSTLELGDSALYLCASSFDRVQETQYFGPGTRLLVL.

V is TRBV7-9 and J is TRBJ1-5, with D unresolved. CDR3 length equals 15 residues. The germline V gene encodes CDR1 SEHNR and CDR2 FQNEAQ (reference sequence). The V end lost 2 bases, the J end lost 1 base, and 9 bases lay between the germline ends. This chain's CDR3 is CASSLTPLSNQPQHF. The CDR3 region has the DNA TGTGCCAGCAGCTTAACCCCCCTCAGCAATCAGCCCCAGCATTTT.

The chain combines TRBV10-3 with TRBJ1-1, with TRBD1 matching 7 bases. The J segment lost 1 base and the V segment lost 0 bases, leaving 2 bases of the junction unmatched. Germline values: CDR1 ENHRY, CDR2 SYGVKD. This CDR3 region has 15 residues. CDR3 sequence: CAISESTGTNTEAFF. CDR3 bases: TGTGCCATCAGTGAGTCGACAGGGACGAACACTGAAGCTTTCTTT.

This sequence joins TRBV18 and TRBJ2-7; 13 positions match TRBD2. The germline V gene encodes CDR1 KGHSH and CDR2 LQKENI. The CDR3 consists of 15 residues. Losses at the gene ends were 3 bases for V and 5 bases for J; bases not matched to a gene: 4. The CDR3 protein is CASSPGLAGENEQYF. As DNA, the CDR3 is TGTGCCAGCTCACCCGGACTAGCGGGAGAGAACGAGCAGTACTTC.